This TCR beta chain was identified during a study of cytomegalovirus exposure and HLA in healthy donors. Sequenced by immunoSEQ multiplex PCR; TCRdb stores in-frame clones only, minus some. This table holds about 240,000 clones, about 86% found once. In germline, CDR1 is SQVTM, CDR2 ANQGSEA. The CDR3 is 14 residues long. Deletions cut 6 bases from V and 4 bases from J, with 15 bases between. Sample: PBMCs. This receptor was taken from a woman aged 25 to 45 in good health and CMV-seropositive. The chain has TRBV29-1 and TRBJ1-4, with D unclear. The DNA for the CDR3 is TGCAGCGTGGGAAAGGCGGGGTATAATGAAAAACTGTTTTTT. Translated: CSVGKAGYNEKLFF.